The T cell receptor beta chain under discussion was sequenced for a study of blood T cell repertoires in COVID-19. Looking at the study overall: There were acute and convalescent COVID-19 samples, and they came from the United States, Italy and Spain.

Authors' methods: Cell counts per sample came from amplifying reference gene primers. The repertoire was sequenced with immunoSEQ multiplex PCR; TCRdb's copy has only in-frame clones and lacks some. That table supplies the V and J calls and clone size; D and trimming were determined from the DNA. The sample holds about 330,000 clones, less than 90% seen once. From germline, CDR1 is SEHNR and CDR2 FQNEAQ (reference sequence). V shed 4 bases and J shed 5 bases, with 8 bases lying between them. The CDR3 totals 13 residues. This clone was observed a handful of times. The same CDR3 is also encoded by other DNA sequences in this sample. Ages ranged from about 18 to 89 years, with residence in about 23 US areas. Cohort allocation depended upon clinical history that participants reported.

The chain couples TRBV7-9 to TRBJ2-2; weak D call: TRBD1 (6 bases). The sequencing input was PBMCs or T cells enriched from blood (not recorded which). This TCR derives from a woman aged 25 to 39 who had recovered from COVID-19. Here the CDR3 reads CASSSQGTGELFF. Here the CDR3 DNA reads TGTGCCAGCAGCTCCCAGGGGACCGGGGAGCTGTTTTTT.